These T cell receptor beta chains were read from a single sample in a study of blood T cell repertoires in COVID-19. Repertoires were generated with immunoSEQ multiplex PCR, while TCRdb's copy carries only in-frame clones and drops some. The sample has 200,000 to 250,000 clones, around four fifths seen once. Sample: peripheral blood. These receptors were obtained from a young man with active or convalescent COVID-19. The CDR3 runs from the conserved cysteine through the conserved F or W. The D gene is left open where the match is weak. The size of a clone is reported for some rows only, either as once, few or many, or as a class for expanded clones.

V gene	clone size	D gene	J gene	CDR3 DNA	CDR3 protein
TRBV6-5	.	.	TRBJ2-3	TGTGCCAGCGGCCCGGGACTCAGCACAGATACGCAGTATTTT	CASGPGLSTDTQYF
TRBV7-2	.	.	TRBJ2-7	TGTGCCAGCAGCGATCGGACTACCTACTACGAGCAGTACTTC	CASSDRTTYYEQYF
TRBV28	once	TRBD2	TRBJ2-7	TGTGCCAGCAGTTTACCCCTCGGGGGGTGGGAGCAGTACTTC	CASSLPLGGWEQYF
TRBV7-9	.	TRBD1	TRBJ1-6	TGTGCCAGCAGCGACAGGGGATATTCACCCCTCCACTTT	CASSDRGYSPLHF
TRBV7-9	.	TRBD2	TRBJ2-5	TGTGCCAGCAGCATTAGCGGGAGGCATCAAGAGACCCAGTACTTC	CASSISGRHQETQYF
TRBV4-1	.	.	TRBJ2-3	TGCGCCAGCAGCCAAGGTGTTCCTCCGCGGACAGATACGCAGTATTTT	CASSQGVPPRTDTQYF
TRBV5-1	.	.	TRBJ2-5	TGCGCCAGCAGCGGAGGAGAGTACCAAGAGACCCAGTACTTC	CASSGGEYQETQYF
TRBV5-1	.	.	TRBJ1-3	TGCGCCAGCAGCTTGCTGGGGGCGAGCGGAAACACCATATATTTT	CASSLLGASGNTIYF
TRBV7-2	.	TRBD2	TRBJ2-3	TGTGCCAGCAGCCACTATGGCGGGGGGGCCGTGGGAGATACGCAGTATTTT	CASSHYGGGAVGDTQYF
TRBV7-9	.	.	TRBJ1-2	TGTGCCAGCAGCTTGAACATAAACTATGGCTACACCTTC	CASSLNINYGYTF
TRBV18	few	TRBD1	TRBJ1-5	TGTGCCAGCTCTGGCGGGACAGGGGGCGTCTATCAGCCCCAGCATTTT	CASSGGTGGVYQPQHF
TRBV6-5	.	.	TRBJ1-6	TGTGCCAGCAGTTACTCCAGGGAGGTCAATTCACCCCTCCACTTT	CASSYSREVNSPLHF
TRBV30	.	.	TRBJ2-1	TGTGCCTGGAACCTCGGGACTTTCAATGAGCAGTTCTTC	CAWNLGTFNEQFF
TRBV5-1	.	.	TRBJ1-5	TGCGCCAACCGAGGGGGGCCCCAGCATTTT	CANRGGPQHF
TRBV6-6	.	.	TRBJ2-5	TGTGCCAGCAGCTCAACAGGGAGAGAGACCCAGTACTTC	CASSSTGRETQYF
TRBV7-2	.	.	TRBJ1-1	TGTGCCAGCAGCCCGACAGTGCTCCGCCCGAACACTGAAGCTTTCTTT	CASSPTVLRPNTEAFF
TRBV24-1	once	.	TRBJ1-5	TGTGCCACCAGTGCACACTCGGGGCCCCAGCATTTT	CATSAHSGPQHF
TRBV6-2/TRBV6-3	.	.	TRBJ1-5	TGTGCCAGCAGTTACTCGGCGGGGGGCGGCAATCAGCCCCAGCATTTT	CASSYSAGGGNQPQHF
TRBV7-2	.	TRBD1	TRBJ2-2	TGTGCCAGCAGCCGGGACAGGGGAGGCACCGGGGAGCTGTTTTTT	CASSRDRGGTGELFF
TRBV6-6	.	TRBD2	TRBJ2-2	TGTGCCAGCAGTCCGGGACTAGCGGGAGTTACCTCGACCGGGGAGCTGTTTTTT	CASSPGLAGVTSTGELFF
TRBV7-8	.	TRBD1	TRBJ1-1	TGTGCCAGCAGCCTACGACAGGGCAGTGAAGCTTTCTTT	CASSLRQGSEAFF
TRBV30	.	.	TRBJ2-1	TGTGCCTGGAGTGTGCTAGCATACAATGAGCAGTTCTTC	CAWSVLAYNEQFF
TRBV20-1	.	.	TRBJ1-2	TGCAGTGCTAGAGGTGACAGGGGCTACACCTTC	CSARGDRGYTF
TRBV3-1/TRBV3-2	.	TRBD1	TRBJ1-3	TGTGCCAGCAGCCGAGCTCGCCTCAGGGGGGACGGAAACACCATATATTTT	CASSRARLRGDGNTIYF
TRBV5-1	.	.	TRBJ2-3	TGCGCCAGCAGCTTGCAGATTAGCACAGATACGCAGTATTTT	CASSLQISTDTQYF
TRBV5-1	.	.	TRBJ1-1	TGCGCCAGCAGCTTACGGGAGAACACTGAAGCTTTCTTT	CASSLRENTEAFF
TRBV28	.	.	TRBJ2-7	TGTGCCAGCAGTTGGGGGGGCACCTACGAGCAGTACTTC	CASSWGGTYEQYF
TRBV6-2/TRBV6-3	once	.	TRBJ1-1	TGTGCCAGCAGTACAGGGATAAGTGAAGCTTTCTTT	CASSTGISEAFF
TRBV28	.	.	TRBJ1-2	TGTGCCTCATCCCAGGCGGGCTATGGCTACACCTTC	CASSQAGYGYTF
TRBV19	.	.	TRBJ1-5	TGTGCCAGTAGTAAGGGAGGGGGGTTCCAGCCCCAGCATTTT	CASSKGGGFQPQHF
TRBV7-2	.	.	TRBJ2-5	TGTGCCAGCAGCTTAGTAGCAGAGACCCAGTACTTC	CASSLVAETQYF
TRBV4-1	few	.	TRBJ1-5	TGCGCCAGCAGCCAAGGCGGGACCCACGCTCAGCCCCAGCATTTT	CASSQGGTHAQPQHF
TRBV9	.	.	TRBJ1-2	TGTGCCAGCAGCGTAGACATTAACTATGGCTACACCTTC	CASSVDINYGYTF
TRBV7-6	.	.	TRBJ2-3	TGTGCCAGCAGCTTGCAAAAGGACAGCATCACAGATACGCAGTATTTT	CASSLQKDSITDTQYF
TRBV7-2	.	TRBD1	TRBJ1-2	TGTGCCAGCAGCTTGTCACCGGGACAGGGAAGCTACACCTTC	CASSLSPGQGSYTF
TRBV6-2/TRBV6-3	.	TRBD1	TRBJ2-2	TGTGCCAGCAGTTCCGGGACAGGGTCTAGCGGGGAGCTGTTTTTT	CASSSGTGSSGELFF
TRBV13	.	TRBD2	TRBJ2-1	TGTGCCAGCAGCTTAGTTGCTAGCGGGGGGTTGGATGAGCAGTTCTTC	CASSLVASGGLDEQFF
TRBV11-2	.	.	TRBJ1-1	TGTGCCAGCAGCTTAGGGCGGATTGAAGCTTTCTTT	CASSLGRIEAFF
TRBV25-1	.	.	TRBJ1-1	TGTGCCAGCAGTGCCCGCCTTGGGGGGGGTGGTGAAGCTTTCTTT	CASSARLGGGGEAFF
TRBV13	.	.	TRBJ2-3	TGTGCCAGCAGCTTAGGTGCGGAGACGCAGTATTTT	CASSLGAETQYF
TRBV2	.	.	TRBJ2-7	TGTGCCAGCAGTGAAGCGAACAACTACGAGCAGTACTTC	CASSEANNYEQYF
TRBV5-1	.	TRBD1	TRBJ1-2	TGCGCCAGCAGACCCGGGACAGGGTCTTATGGCTACACCTTC	CASRPGTGSYGYTF
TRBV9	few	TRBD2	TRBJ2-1	TGTGCCAGCAGCGTAGCGTCTAGCGGGCGGGATGAGCAGTTCTTC	CASSVASSGRDEQFF
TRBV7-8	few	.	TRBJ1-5	TGTGCCAGCAGCTTAGGAGGGTTAAATCAGCCCCAGCATTTT	CASSLGGLNQPQHF
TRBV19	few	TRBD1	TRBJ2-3	TGTGCCAGTAGTCTGGGACAGGCCACAGATACGCAGTATTTT	CASSLGQATDTQYF
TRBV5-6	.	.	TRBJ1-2	TGTGCCAGCAGCTTCAGGGTGGTTTTGGGCGGCTACACCTTC	CASSFRVVLGGYTF
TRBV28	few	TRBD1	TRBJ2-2	TGTGCCAGCAGTTTATGGGGTAGGACAGGGGAGATCGGGGAGCTGTTTTTT	CASSLWGRTGEIGELFF